Listed here is a single TCR beta chain. Its specificity is not known. This may come from a read error, since a much larger clone is one base off. This entry belongs to a study of shared clonotypes between healthy human individuals. Study outcomes and limitations: Some naive CD4 clonotypes, roughly 4.8%, turned up in common across a few donors. The expectation was that sequencing depth would affect clonotype sharing among donors.

The CDR3 is 15 residues long. V lost 3 bases and J lost 2; bases outside the gene matches: 2. Per the germline V gene, CDR1 is SGHTA and CDR2 is FQGTGA. The repertoire was sequenced with immunoSEQ multiplex PCR; TCRdb's copy has only in-frame clones and lacks some. The sample includes over 950,000 clones, around 77% of them seen just once. The chain uses TRBV7-3 and TRBJ2-1; TRBD1 agrees at 9 bases. Sample: memory CD4+ T cells from PBMCs. Subset reported: CD45RA-negative fraction. The origin of this receptor is a man younger than 35 in good health. Some clones in this sample may be carry-over from other donors' samples. The CDR3 region is CASSLDRGPYNEQFF. The DNA for the CDR3 is TGTGCCAGCAGCTTGGACAGGGGCCCCTACAATGAGCAGTTCTTC.